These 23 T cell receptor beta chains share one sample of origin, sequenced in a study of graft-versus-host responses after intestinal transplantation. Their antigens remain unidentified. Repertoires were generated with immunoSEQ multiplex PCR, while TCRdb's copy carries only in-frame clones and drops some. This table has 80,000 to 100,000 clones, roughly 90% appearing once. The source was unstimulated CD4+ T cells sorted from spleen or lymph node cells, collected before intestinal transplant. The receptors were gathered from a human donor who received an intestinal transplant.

The CDR3 coding sequence is TGTGCCAGCAGCTTGGGACTAGCGGGAGATACGCAGTATTTT. It translates to CASSLGLAGDTQYF. This chain uses TRBV5-4 with TRBJ2-3, with TRBD2 matching over 10 bases. The CDR3 spans 14 residues. CDR1 is SGHNT and CDR2 is YYREEE in the germline V gene (reference sequence). The V and J ends lost 0 bases and 5 bases, in that order; junction bases with no gene match: 0.

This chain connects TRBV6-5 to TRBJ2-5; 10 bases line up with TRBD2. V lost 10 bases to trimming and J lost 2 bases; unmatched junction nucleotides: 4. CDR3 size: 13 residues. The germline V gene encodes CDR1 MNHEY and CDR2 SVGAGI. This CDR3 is CATRLAGQETQYF. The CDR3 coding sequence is TGTGCCACCAGACTAGCGGGTCAAGAGACCCAGTACTTC.

DNA of the CDR3: TGTGCCAGCAGTTTAACAGGGGTTGGCTACACCTTC. This sequence encodes CASSLTGVGYTF. The chain joins TRBV28 to TRBJ1-2, with TRBD1 matching over 7 bases. The ends lost 2 bases at V and 7 bases at J; junction bases unmatched: 1. Germline V lookup: CDR1 MDHEN, CDR2 SYDVKM. This CDR3 is built from 12 residues.

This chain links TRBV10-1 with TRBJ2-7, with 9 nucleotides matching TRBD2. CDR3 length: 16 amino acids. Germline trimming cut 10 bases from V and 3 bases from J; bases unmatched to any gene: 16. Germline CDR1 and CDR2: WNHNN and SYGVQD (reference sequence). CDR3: CAKNSGSVSGGYEQYF. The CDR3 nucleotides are TGCGCCAAAAATAGCGGGAGCGTAAGCGGGGGCTACGAGCAGTACTTC.

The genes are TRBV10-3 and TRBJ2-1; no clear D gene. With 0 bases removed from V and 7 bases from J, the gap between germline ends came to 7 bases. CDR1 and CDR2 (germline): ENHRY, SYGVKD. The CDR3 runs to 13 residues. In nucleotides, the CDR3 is TGTGCCATCAGTGAGTCTTCAGTAAATGAGCAGTTCTTC. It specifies CAISESSVNEQFF.

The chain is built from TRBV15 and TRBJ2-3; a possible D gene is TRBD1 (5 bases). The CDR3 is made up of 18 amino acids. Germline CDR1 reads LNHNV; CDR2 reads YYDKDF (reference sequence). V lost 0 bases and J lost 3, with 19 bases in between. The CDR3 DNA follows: TGTGCCACCAGCAGAGACCCCGTGGCAGGGTTACGGACAGATACGCAGTATTTT. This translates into CATSRDPVAGLRTDTQYF.

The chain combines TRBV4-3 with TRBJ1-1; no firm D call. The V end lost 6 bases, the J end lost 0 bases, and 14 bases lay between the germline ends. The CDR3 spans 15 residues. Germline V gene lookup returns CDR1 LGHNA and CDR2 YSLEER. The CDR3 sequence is CASRQRRHLNTEAFF. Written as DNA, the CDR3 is TGCGCCAGCAGACAACGTCGACACTTGAACACTGAAGCTTTCTTT.

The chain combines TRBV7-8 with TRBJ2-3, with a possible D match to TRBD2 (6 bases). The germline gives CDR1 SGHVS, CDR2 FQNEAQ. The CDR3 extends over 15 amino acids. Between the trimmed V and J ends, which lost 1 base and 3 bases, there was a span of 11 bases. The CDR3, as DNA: TGTGCCAGCAGCTTAGGGCGGGGAACTACAGATACGCAGTATTTT. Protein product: CASSLGRGTTDTQYF.

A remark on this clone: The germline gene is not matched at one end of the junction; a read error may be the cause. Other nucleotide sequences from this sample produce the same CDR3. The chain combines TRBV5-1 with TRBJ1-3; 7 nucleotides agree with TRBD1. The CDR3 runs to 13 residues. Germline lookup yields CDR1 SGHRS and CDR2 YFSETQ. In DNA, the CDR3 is TGCGCCAGCAGCCCCCGGACAGGAAACACCATATACTTT. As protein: CASSPRTGNTIYF.

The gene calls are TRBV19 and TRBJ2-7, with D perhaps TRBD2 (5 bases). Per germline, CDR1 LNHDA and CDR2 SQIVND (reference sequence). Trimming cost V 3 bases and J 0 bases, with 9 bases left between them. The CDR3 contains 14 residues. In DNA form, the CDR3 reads TGTGCCAGTAGTATGGACTGGTTCTCCTACGAGCAGTACTTC. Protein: CASSMDWFSYEQYF. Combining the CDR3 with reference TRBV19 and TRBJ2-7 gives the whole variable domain DGGITQSPKYLFRKEGQNVTLSCEQNLNHDAMYWYRQDPGQGLRLIYYSQIVNDFQKGDIAEGYSVSREKKESFPLTVTSAQKNPTAFYLCASSMDWFSYEQYFGPGTRLTVT.

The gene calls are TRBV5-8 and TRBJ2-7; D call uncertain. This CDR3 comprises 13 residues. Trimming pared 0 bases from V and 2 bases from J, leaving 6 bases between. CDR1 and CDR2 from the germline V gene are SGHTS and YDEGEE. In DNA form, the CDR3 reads TGTGCCAGCAGCTTGGCCTGGCCCTACGAGCAGTACTTC. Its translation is CASSLAWPYEQYF.

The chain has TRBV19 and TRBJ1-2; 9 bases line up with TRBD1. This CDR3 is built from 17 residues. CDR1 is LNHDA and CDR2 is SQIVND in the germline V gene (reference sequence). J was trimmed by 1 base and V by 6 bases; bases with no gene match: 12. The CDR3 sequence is CASRTGGLNPDNYGYTF. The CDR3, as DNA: TGTGCCAGTAGGACAGGGGGTCTCAACCCCGATAACTATGGCTACACCTTC. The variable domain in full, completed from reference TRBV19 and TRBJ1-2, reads DGGITQSPKYLFRKEGQNVTLSCEQNLNHDAMYWYRQDPGQGLRLIYYSQIVNDFQKGDIAEGYSVSREKKESFPLTVTSAQKNPTAFYLCASRTGGLNPDNYGYTFGSGTRLTVV.

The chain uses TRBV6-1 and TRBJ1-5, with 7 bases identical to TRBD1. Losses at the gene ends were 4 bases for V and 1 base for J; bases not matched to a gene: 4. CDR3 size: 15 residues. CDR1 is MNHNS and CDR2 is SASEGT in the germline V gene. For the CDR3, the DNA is TGTGCCAGCAGTGGGGACAGACTCAGCAATCAGCCCCAGCATTTT. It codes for CASSGDRLSNQPQHF.

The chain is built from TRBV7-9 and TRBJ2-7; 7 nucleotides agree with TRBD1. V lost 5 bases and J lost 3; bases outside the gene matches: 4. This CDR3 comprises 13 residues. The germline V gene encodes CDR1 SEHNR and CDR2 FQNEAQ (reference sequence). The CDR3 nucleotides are TGTGCCAGCAGCCCTGGGACAGTCTACGAGCAGTACTTC. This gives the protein CASSPGTVYEQYF.

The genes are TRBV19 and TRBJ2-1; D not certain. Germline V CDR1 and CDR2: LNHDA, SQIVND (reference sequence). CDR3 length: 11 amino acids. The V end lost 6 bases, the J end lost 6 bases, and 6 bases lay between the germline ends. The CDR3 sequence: CASSRLNEQFF. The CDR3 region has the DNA TGTGCCAGTAGCCGTCTCAATGAGCAGTTCTTC.

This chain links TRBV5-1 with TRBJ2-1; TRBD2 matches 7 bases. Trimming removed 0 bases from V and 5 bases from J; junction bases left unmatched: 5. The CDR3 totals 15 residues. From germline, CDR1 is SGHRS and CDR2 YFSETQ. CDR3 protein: CASSLASGTNNEQFF. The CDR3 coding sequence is TGCGCCAGCAGCTTGGCCAGTGGGACTAACAATGAGCAGTTCTTC.

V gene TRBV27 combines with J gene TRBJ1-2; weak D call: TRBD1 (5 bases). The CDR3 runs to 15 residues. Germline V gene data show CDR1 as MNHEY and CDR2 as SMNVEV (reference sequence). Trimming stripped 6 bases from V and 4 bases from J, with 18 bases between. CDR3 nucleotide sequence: TGTGCCAGCAGCCGTAGGGGTACCGATCCCTATGGCTACACCTTC. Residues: CASSRRGTDPYGYTF.

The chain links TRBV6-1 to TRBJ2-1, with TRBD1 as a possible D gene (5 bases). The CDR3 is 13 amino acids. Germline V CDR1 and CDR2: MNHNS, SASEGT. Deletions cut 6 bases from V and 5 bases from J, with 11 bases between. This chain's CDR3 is CASRETVNNEQFF. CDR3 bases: TGTGCCAGCAGGGAGACAGTGAACAATGAGCAGTTCTTC.

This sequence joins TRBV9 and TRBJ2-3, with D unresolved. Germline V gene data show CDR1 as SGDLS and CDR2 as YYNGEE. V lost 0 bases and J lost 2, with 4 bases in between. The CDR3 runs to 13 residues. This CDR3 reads CASSVGLTDTQYF. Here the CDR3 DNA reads TGTGCCAGCAGCGTAGGGCTCACAGATACGCAGTATTTT.

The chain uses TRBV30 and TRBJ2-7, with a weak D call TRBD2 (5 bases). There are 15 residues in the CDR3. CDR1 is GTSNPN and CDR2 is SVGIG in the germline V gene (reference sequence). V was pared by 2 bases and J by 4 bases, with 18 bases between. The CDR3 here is CAWSSKGGAVYEQYF. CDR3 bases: TGTGCCTGGAGTTCTAAAGGCGGAGCGGTGTACGAGCAGTACTTC.

As DNA, the CDR3 is TGTGCCTGGAGTGCCCAGAGGGCATACAATGAGCAGTTCTTC. Translation: CAWSAQRAYNEQFF. The chain is built from TRBV30 and TRBJ2-1; possible D gene TRBD2, 5 bases. This CDR3 comprises 14 residues. Trimming shortened V by 1 base and J by 4 bases, and 11 bases separated the two germline ends. Germline values: CDR1 GTSNPN, CDR2 SVGIG (reference sequence).

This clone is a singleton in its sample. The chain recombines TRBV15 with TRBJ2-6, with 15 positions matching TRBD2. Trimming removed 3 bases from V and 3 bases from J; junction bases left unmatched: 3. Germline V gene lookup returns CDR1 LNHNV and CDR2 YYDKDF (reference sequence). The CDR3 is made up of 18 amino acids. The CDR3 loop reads CATSRRTSGGVGANVLTF. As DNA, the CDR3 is TGTGCCACCAGCAGGAGGACTAGCGGGGGGGTTGGGGCCAACGTCCTGACTTTC. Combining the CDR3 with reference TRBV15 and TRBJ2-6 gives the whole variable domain DAMVIQNPRYQVTQFGKPVTLSCSQTLNHNVMYWYQQKSSQAPKLLFHYYDKDFNNEADTPDNFQSRRPNTSFCFLDIRSPGLGDTAMYLCATSRRTSGGVGANVLTFGAGSRLTVL.

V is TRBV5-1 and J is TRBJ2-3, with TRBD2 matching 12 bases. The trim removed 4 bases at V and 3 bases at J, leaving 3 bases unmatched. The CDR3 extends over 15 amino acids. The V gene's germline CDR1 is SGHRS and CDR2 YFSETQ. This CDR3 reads CASSPSGRVTDTQYF. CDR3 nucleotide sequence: TGCGCCAGCAGCCCTAGCGGGAGGGTGACAGATACGCAGTATTTT.